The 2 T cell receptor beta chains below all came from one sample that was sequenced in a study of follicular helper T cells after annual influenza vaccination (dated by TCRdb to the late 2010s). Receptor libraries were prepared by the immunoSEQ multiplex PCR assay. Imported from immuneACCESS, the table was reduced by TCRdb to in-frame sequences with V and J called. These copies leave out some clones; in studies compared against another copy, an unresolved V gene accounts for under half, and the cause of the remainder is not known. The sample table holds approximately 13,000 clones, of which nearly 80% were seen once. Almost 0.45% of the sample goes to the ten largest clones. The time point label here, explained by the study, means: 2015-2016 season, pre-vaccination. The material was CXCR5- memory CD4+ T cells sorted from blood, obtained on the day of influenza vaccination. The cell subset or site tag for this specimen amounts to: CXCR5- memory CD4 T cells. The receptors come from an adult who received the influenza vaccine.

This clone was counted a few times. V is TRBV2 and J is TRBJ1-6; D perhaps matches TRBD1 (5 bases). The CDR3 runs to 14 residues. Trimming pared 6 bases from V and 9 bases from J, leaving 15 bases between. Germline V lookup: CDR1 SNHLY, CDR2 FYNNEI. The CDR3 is CASRKGGEGSPLHF. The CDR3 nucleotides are TGTGCCAGCAGAAAAGGAGGGGAGGGTTCACCCCTCCACTTT.

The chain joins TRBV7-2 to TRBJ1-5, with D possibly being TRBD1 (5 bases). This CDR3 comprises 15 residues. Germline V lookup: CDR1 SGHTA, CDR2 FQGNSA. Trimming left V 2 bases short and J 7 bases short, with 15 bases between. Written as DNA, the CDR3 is TGTGCCAGCAGCTTATCAGGGTCGGTTAAGCAGCCCCAGCATTTT. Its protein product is CASSLSGSVKQPQHF.